The T cell receptor beta chain under discussion was sequenced for a study of blood T cell repertoires in COVID-19. The CDR3 totals 15 residues. Germline V CDR1 and CDR2: MGHRA, YSYEKL. V lost 1 base to trimming and J lost 5 bases; unmatched junction nucleotides: 6. Sequencing used immunoSEQ multiplex PCR; TCRdb keeps in-frame clones, though not all of them. The table includes roughly 200,000 clones, around 90% detected once. This clonotype was obtained from a man in his forties with active or convalescent COVID-19. Sample: peripheral blood. V gene TRBV4-1 combines with J gene TRBJ2-5, with 8 bases aligning to TRBD1. In nucleotides, the CDR3 is TGCGCCAGCAGCCAAGGGACAGGGAGAGGGGAGACCCAGTACTTC. It specifies CASSQGTGRGETQYF.